This entry lists 19 T cell receptor beta chains sequenced from one sample in a study of cytomegalovirus exposure and HLA in healthy donors. Profiled with immunoSEQ multiplex PCR; TCRdb holds only in-frame clones, not every one. The top ten hold roughly 6.5% of the sample, which has about 130,000 clones, 85% to 90% seen once. Sequenced input: PBMCs. Receptors were obtained from a woman between 25 and 40 years old in good health and CMV-seropositive.

This sequence joins TRBV2 and TRBJ2-2, with TRBD2 matching 12 bases. This CDR3 has 18 amino acids. J was trimmed by 6 bases and V by 6 bases; bases with no gene match: 14. Germline-derived CDR1 and CDR2 are SNHLY and FYNNEI. The DNA for the CDR3 is TGTGCCAGCAGCGCCCCGGGACTAGCGGGTGGAGGCGCCGGGGAGCTGTTTTTT. Protein product: CASSAPGLAGGGAGELFF.

The chain recombines TRBV28 with TRBJ2-3, with TRBD2 as a possible D gene (5 bases). Per germline, CDR1 MDHEN and CDR2 SYDVKM. The CDR3 spans 14 residues. V lost 1 base and J 1 base, leaving 6 bases between the germline ends. CDR3 region: CASSLFGGTDTQYF. The DNA for the CDR3 is TGTGCCAGCAGTTTATTCGGGGGCACAGATACGCAGTATTTT.

The rearrangement links TRBV27 to TRBJ2-1; TRBD2 matches 7 bases. This CDR3 is built from 15 residues. In germline, CDR1 is MNHEY, CDR2 SMNVEV (reference sequence). J lost 7 bases, V lost 3 bases, and 9 bases had no gene match. Here the CDR3 reads CASSLLREMGNEQFF. The DNA of the CDR3 is TGTGCCAGCAGTTTGTTGCGGGAGATGGGGAATGAGCAGTTCTTC.

The rearrangement links TRBV19 to TRBJ2-7; 9 bases line up with TRBD1. The ends lost 6 bases at V and 0 bases at J; junction bases unmatched: 3. Germline CDR1 reads LNHDA; CDR2 reads SQIVND (reference sequence). This CDR3 contains 14 residues. This CDR3 is CASSNRGPSYEQYF. The CDR3 DNA is TGTGCCAGTAGCAACAGGGGGCCCTCCTACGAGCAGTACTTC. The whole variable domain, remainder taken from reference TRBV19 and TRBJ2-7, is DGGITQSPKYLFRKEGQNVTLSCEQNLNHDAMYWYRQDPGQGLRLIYYSQIVNDFQKGDIAEGYSVSREKKESFPLTVTSAQKNPTAFYLCASSNRGPSYEQYFGPGTRLTVT.

J is TRBJ2-1 and V is TRBV6-5; TRBD2 aligns across 8 bases. Germline V CDR1 and CDR2: MNHEY, SVGAGI. CDR3 length: 15 residues. Trimming removed 4 bases from V and 5 bases from J; junction bases left unmatched: 7. The CDR3 protein is CASSLGRGGHNEQFF. CDR3 nucleotides: TGTGCCAGCAGTTTGGGTCGGGGGGGGCACAATGAGCAGTTCTTC.

The chain employs TRBV7-6 and TRBJ2-1; 7 bases line up with TRBD2. The V and J ends lost 1 base and 4 bases, in that order; junction bases with no gene match: 4. This CDR3 spans 15 amino acids. CDR1 is SGHVS and CDR2 is FNYEAQ in the germline V gene. CDR3 region: CASSLGGGPYNEQFF. For the CDR3, the DNA is TGTGCCAGCAGCTTAGGGGGAGGGCCGTACAATGAGCAGTTCTTC.

The rearrangement uses TRBV2 and TRBJ2-5; D perhaps matches TRBD1 (5 bases). Trimming removed 3 bases at V and 4 bases at J, with 9 bases between. The CDR3 sequence is 13 residues long. CDR1 SNHLY and CDR2 FYNNEI come from the germline V gene. This CDR3 reads CASSDRVRETQYF. The CDR3 DNA reads TGTGCCAGCAGTGACAGGGTCCGAGAGACCCAGTACTTC.

The V call is TRBV21-1, the J call TRBJ2-7; the table's D call TRBD2 went unverified against the DNA. TRBV21-1 is flagged as a pseudogene. The CDR3 length is 16 residues. CDR3 DNA: TGTGCCAGCAGCACCAGAGTCGAGCGGGGGAGCTACGAGCAGTACTTC. It specifies CASSTRVERGSYEQYF.

This clone was seen at least ten times. The V and J genes are TRBV7-9 and TRBJ1-1; no clear D. This CDR3 spans 13 amino acids. Trimming took 6 bases from V and 7 from J, leaving 15 bases between them. Looked up from germline, CDR1 is SEHNR and CDR2 is FQNEAQ (reference sequence). CDR3 amino acids: CASRRGGSGEAFF. In nucleotides, the CDR3 is TGTGCCAGCAGACGAGGAGGGAGTGGTGAAGCTTTCTTT.

The chain's CDR3 is CASSTRTGAEQYF. CDR3 coding DNA: TGTGCCAGCAGCACCCGGACAGGGGCCGAGCAGTACTTC. This chain joins TRBV9 and TRBJ2-7; the match to TRBD1 covers 9 bases. Germline V gives CDR1 SGDLS, CDR2 YYNGEE. V lost 4 bases, J lost 6 bases, and 5 bases stayed unmatched. CDR3 length equals 13 residues.

V and J are TRBV6-5 and TRBJ1-2; TRBD1 might be the D (6 bases). The CDR3 has 15 residues. Germline assignment: CDR1 MNHEY and CDR2 SVGAGI. V shed 0 bases and J shed 4 bases, with 12 bases lying between them. The CDR3, as DNA: TGTGCCAGCAGTTACTCGGCAGGGGACCCCTATGGCTACACCTTC. Translating it yields CASSYSAGDPYGYTF.

The chain has TRBV7-6 and TRBJ2-2; the D gene is possibly TRBD2 (5 bases). Trimming shortened V by 4 bases and J by 0 bases, and 12 bases separated the two germline ends. From germline, CDR1 is SGHVS and CDR2 FNYEAQ. The length of the CDR3 is 16 residues. The CDR3 protein is CASSSKRSSNTGELFF. In nucleotides, the CDR3 is TGTGCCAGCAGCTCCAAGCGGAGCTCGAACACCGGGGAGCTGTTTTTT.

The genes are TRBV6-6 and TRBJ1-1; TRBD1 matches 9 bases. The V segment lost 5 bases and the J segment 3 bases; nucleotides outside the gene matches: 4. CDR1 and CDR2 (germline): MNHNY, SVGAGI (reference sequence). This CDR3 region has 14 residues. CDR3 sequence reads: CASSGDRAHTEAFF. The CDR3, as DNA: TGTGCCAGCAGTGGGGACAGGGCCCACACTGAAGCTTTCTTT.

V is TRBV19 and J is TRBJ2-1; TRBD1 aligns across 7 bases. This CDR3 comprises 16 residues. Germline loops: CDR1 LNHDA, CDR2 SQIVND (reference sequence). V gave up 1 base and J gave up 2 bases; unmatched junction bases: 5. CDR3 in DNA: TGTGCCAGTAGTATAGCCGGGACAGTGACCTACAATGAGCAGTTCTTC. Its translation: CASSIAGTVTYNEQFF.

This chain uses TRBV5-1 with TRBJ1-2, with a weak D call TRBD1 (5 bases). The CDR3 is made up of 15 amino acids. V was shortened by 4 bases and J by 6 bases, with 19 bases between the two germline ends. Per the germline V gene, CDR1 is SGHRS and CDR2 is YFSETQ. The CDR3 here is CASSAAGRAGDGYTF. Here the CDR3 DNA reads TGCGCCAGCAGCGCAGCAGGCAGGGCAGGCGATGGCTACACCTTC.

The chain has TRBV4-1 and TRBJ2-3, with D possibly matching TRBD2 (5 bases). Looked up from germline, CDR1 is MGHRA and CDR2 is YSYEKL. Trimming took off 0 bases at V and 6 bases at J, with 10 bases between the two ends. The CDR3 covers 14 residues. In nucleotides, the CDR3 is TGCGCCAGCAGCCAAGATCTACAGCGGGATACGCAGTATTTT. As protein: CASSQDLQRDTQYF.

This clone was counted once. V usage is TRBV28 and J usage is TRBJ1-2, with a possible D match to TRBD1 (6 bases). Germline V CDR1 and CDR2: MDHEN, SYDVKM. V lost 2 bases and J lost 3, with 16 bases in between. This CDR3 region has 16 residues. CDR3 loop: CASSLVASGGYYGYTF. The CDR3 DNA is TGTGCCAGCAGTTTAGTGGCTTCGGGGGGCTACTATGGCTACACCTTC.

The rearrangement links TRBV6-4 to TRBJ2-2; maybe TRBD1 (7 bases). The germline V gene encodes CDR1 MRHNA and CDR2 SNTAGT. CDR3 size: 15 residues. V lost 3 bases to trimming and J lost 3 bases, with 11 bases between them. CDR3 sequence (DNA): TGTGCCAGCAGTGAAGGAGGGACAGACACCGGGGAGCTGTTTTTT. Encoded protein: CASSEGGTDTGELFF.

CDR3 bases: TGTGCCAGCAGTTACGGGACAGGGCGAACTGAAGCTTTCTTT. It translates to CASSYGTGRTEAFF. The J gene is TRBJ1-1, the V gene TRBV27; the match to TRBD1 covers 9 bases. Germline V gene lookup returns CDR1 MNHEY and CDR2 SMNVEV (reference sequence). The CDR3 is 14 residues long. J was trimmed by 5 bases and V by 4 bases; bases with no gene match: 5.